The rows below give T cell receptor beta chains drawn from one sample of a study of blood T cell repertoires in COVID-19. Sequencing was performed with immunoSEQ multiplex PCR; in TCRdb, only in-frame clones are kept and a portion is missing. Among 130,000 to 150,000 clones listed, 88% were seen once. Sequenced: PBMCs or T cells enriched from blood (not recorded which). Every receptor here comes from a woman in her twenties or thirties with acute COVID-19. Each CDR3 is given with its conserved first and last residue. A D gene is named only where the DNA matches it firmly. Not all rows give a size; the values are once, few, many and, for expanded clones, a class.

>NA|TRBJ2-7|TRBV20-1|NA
TGCAGTGCTAGTGGCGTGGGGAGCTCCTACGAGCAGTACTTC
CSASGVGSSYEQYF
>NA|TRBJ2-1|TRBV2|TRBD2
TGTGCCAGCAGCCCTAGGAGCGGGACCTACAATGAGCAGTTCTTC
CASSPRSGTYNEQFF
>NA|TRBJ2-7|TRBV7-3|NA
TGTGCCAGCAGCCCCGGACAGCGACCCTACGAGCAGTACTTC
CASSPGQRPYEQYF
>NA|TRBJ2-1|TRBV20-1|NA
TGCAGTGCTAGTCTACGCAGGACTTATGAGCAGTTCTTC
CSASLRRTYEQFF
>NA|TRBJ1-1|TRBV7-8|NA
TGTGCCAGCAGCCCTGCTCGACGGGGAGCTTTCTTT
CASSPARRGAFF
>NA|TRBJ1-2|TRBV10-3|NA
TGTGCCATCAGTGAGACCCGGGACACGTATGGCTACACCTTC
CAISETRDTYGYTF
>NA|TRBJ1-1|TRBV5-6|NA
TGTGCCAGCAGCGGACTCGCGGGAACTGAAGCTTTCTTT
CASSGLAGTEAFF
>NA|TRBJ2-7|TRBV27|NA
TGTGCCAGTCGGAATGGAGGGGTCTCCTACGAGCAGTACTTC
CASRNGGVSYEQYF
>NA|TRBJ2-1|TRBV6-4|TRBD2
TGTGCCAGCAGTTTCGCGGGGGAGGGTGATGAGCAGTTCTTC
CASSFAGEGDEQFF
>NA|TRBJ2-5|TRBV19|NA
TGTGCCAGTAGTTTTAGCGGCCAAGAGACCCAGTACTTC
CASSFSGQETQYF
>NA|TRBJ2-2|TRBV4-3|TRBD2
TGCGCCAGCAGCCAGTTACTAGCGGGAGGGGTTGCCGGGGAGCTGTTTTTT
CASSQLLAGGVAGELFF
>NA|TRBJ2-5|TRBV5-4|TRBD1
TGTGCCAGCAGCTTGGCCCAGGGGACAGGGAGGGAGACCCAGTACTTC
CASSLAQGTGRETQYF
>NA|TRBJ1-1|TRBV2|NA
TGTGCCAGCAGTACCAAACAGGGTGGGGGCACTGAAGCTTTCTTT
CASSTKQGGGTEAFF
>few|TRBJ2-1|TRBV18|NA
TGTGCCAGCTCACCATCGTCAGACAATGAGCAGTTCTTC
CASSPSSDNEQFF
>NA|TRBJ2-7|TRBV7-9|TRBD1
TGTGCCAGCAGACAGGGGACCTACGAGCAGTACTTC
CASRQGTYEQYF
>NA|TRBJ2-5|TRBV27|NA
TGTGCCAGCGGGCCCCCCGCCCCAGCGGGGACCCAGTACTTC
CASGPPAPAGTQYF
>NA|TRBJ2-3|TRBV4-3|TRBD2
TGCGCCAGCAGCCAAGATCGGACTAGCGGGTTTACAGATACGCAGTATTTT
CASSQDRTSGFTDTQYF
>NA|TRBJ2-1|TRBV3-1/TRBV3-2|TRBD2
TGTGCCAGCAGTACAAGACCGGGACTAGCGGGGAATGAGCAGTTCTTC
CASSTRPGLAGNEQFF
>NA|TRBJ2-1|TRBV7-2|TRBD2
TGTGCCAGCAGCTTGAGGACTAGCGGGATTGATTCCTACAATGAGCAGTTCTTC
CASSLRTSGIDSYNEQFF
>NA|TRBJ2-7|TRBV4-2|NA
TGTGCCAGCAGCCAAGATCTAGTGACTAGTTTTCCCTACGAGCAGTACTTC
CASSQDLVTSFPYEQYF
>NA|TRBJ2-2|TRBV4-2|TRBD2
TGTGCCAGCCGAATCAACGGGGGGGAGGGCACCGGGGAGCTGTTTTTT
CASRINGGEGTGELFF
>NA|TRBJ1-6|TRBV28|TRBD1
TGTGCCAGCAGTCCAACGGGACAGGGTAATTCACCCCTCCACTTT
CASSPTGQGNSPLHF
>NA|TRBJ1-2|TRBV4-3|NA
TGCGCCAGCAGCCAAGATCTGGACTCCAAACTAAAGGGCTACACCTTC
CASSQDLDSKLKGYTF
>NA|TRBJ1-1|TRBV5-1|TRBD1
TGCGCCAGCAGCCTCATGACAGGGCTGGTCGACACTGAAGCTTTCTTT
CASSLMTGLVDTEAFF
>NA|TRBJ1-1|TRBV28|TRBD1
TGTGCCATCATGCACCCCCGGACAGGGAACACTGAAGCTTTCTTT
CAIMHPRTGNTEAFF